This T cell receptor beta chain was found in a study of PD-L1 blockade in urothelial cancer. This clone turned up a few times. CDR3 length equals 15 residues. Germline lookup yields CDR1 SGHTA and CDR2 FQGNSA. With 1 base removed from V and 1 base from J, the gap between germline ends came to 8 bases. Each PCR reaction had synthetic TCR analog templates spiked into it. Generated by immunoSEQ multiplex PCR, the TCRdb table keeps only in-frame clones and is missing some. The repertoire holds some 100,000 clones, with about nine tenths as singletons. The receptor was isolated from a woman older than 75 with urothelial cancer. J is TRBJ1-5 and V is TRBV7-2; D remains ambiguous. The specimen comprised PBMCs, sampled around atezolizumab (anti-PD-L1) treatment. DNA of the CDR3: TGTGCCAGCAGCTTAGGGGGAGCCAGCAATCAGCCCCAGCATTTT. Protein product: CASSLGGASNQPQHF.